The T cell receptor (beta chain) described here comes from a study of T cells in Graves' hyperthyroidism and ophthalmopathy. This clonotype was recorded at least ten times. TCR beta CDR3 sequences were amplified from RNA transcripts. Carried out on the TCR CDR3, a first-round RT-PCR used the HTBI primer set. TCRdb reprocessed the multiplex PCR reads with MiXCR, giving one entry per CDR3 protein. The sample records hundreds of thousands of distinct CDR3 sequences, roughly 15% being singletons. With duration under 3 months, ophthalmopathy was active: Clinical Activity Score at least 3, NOSPECS at least 4. Exclusion followed for patients with uncontrolled infection, other autoimmune disease, pregnancy or lactation. The CDR3 is made up of 13 amino acids. The germline V and J ends were trimmed by 6 bases and 4 bases, with 9 bases remaining between them. Germline lookup yields CDR1 KGHSH and CDR2 LQKENI.

This TCR was recovered from an older woman with Graves' ophthalmopathy. The chain combines TRBV18 with TRBJ2-2, with D possibly being TRBD1 (5 bases). What was sequenced was blood. The CDR3 spells CASSNQGTGELFF. CDR3 coding DNA: TGTGCCAGCTCCAACCAGGGCACCGGGGAGCTGTTTTTT. The whole variable domain, filled in from reference TRBV18 and TRBJ2-2, reads NAGVMQNPRHLVRRRGQEARLRCSPMKGHSHVYWYRQLPEEGLKFMVYLQKENIIDESGMPKERFSAEFPKEGPSILRIQQVVRGDSAAYFCASSNQGTGELFFGEGSRLTVL.